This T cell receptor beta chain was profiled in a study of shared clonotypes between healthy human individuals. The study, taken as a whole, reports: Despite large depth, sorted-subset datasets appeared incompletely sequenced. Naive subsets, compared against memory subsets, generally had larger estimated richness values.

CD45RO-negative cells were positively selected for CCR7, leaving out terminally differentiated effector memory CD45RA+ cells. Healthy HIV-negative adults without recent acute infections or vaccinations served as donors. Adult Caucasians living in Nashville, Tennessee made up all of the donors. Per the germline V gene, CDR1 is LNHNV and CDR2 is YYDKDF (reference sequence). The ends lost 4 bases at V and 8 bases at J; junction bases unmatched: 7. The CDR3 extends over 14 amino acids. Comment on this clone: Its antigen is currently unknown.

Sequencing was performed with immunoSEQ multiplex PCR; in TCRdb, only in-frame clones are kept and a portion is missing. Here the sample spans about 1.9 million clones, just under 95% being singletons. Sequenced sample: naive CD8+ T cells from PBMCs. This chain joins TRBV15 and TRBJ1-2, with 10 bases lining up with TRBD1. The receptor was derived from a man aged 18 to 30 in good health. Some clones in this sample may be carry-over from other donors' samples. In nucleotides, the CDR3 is TGTGCCACCAGCACCAGGGACAGGGGAGGGGGCTACACCTTC. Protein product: CATSTRDRGGGYTF.